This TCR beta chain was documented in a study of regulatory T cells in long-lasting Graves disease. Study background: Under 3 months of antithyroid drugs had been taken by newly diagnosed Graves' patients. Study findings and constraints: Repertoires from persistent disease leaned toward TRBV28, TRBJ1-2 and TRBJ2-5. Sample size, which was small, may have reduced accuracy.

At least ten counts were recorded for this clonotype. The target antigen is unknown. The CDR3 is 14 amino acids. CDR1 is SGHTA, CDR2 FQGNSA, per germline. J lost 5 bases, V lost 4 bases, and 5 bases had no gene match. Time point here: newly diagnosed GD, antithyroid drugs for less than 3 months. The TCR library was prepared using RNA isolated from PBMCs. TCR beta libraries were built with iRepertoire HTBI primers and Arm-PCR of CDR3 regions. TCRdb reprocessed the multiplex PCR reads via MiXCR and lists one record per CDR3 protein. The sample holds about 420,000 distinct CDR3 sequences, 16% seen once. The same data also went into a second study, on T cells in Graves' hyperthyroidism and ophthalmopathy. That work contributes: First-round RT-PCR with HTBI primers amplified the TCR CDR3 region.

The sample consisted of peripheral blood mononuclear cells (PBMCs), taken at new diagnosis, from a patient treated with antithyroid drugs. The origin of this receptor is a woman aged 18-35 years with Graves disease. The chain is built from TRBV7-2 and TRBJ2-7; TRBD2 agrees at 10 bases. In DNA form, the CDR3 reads TGTGCCAGCAGCTGGGCTAGCGGGAGTGACGAGCAGTACTTC. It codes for CASSWASGSDEQYF.